This paragraph reports one T cell receptor beta chain. From the germline J gene comes the end of the CDR3, since the read stops 3 residues before it. The data were obtained in a study of Tregs in tolerant kidney transplant recipients. Sequenced by immunoSEQ multiplex PCR; TCRdb stores in-frame clones only, minus some. The sample features under 55,000 clones, with approximately 0.81% in its top ten. CDR3 length: 15 residues. Trimming took off 0 bases at V and 4 bases at J, with 12 bases between the two ends. Germline V gives CDR1 SGHRS, CDR2 YFSETQ. The starting material was CD4+ T cells from blood, obtained before the transplant. The rearrangement links TRBV5-1 to TRBJ2-3, with D hard to call. This clonotype was sampled from a human donor who received a combined kidney and bone marrow transplant. The CDR3 region is CASSLAGYVSDTQYF. The part of the CDR3 DNA that was read is TGCGCCAGCAGCTTGGCAGGTTACGTCTCAGATACG.